These 7 T cell receptor beta chains came from one sample sequenced in a study of CD8 T cells in Susac syndrome (dated by TCRdb to between 2018 and 2020). The method behind the library was the immunoSEQ multiplex PCR assay. RNA was extracted using the RNeasy kit, and about 0.45 to 1 ug of the RNA was reverse transcribed with random hexamers. TCRdb took the public reads, trimmed them with fastp at Q25, ran MiXCR for clone calling and kept in-frame beta chains. CDR3 protein sequences are deduplicated, and each keeps its most common genes and DNA. In all, the sample holds a few hundred thousand distinct CDR3 sequences, and over 90% of those were seen once. The ten largest clonotypes hold approximately 0.082% of the sample. Sample: CD4+ T cells from PBMCs. Receptor source: a human donor with multiple sclerosis.

This clonotype was found once. The V and J genes are TRBV27 and TRBJ1-1, with D tentatively TRBD1 (5 bases). V lost 7 bases and J 6 bases, leaving 18 bases between the germline ends. This CDR3 comprises 14 residues. Looked up from germline, CDR1 is MNHEY and CDR2 is SMNVEV (reference sequence). CDR3 coding DNA: TGTGCCAGCACCGCCGATACAGGATCCGCTGAAGCTTTCTTT. This gives the protein CASTADTGSAEAFF.

V and J are TRBV3-1 and TRBJ2-6; D is undetermined. The CDR3 spans 17 residues. CDR1 is LGHDT and CDR2 is YNNKEL in the germline V gene (reference sequence). Deletions cut 0 bases from V and 2 bases from J, with 11 bases between. The CDR3 loop is CASSQDEGLPGANVLTF. In DNA, the CDR3 is TGTGCCAGCAGCCAAGATGAAGGCCTGCCTGGGGCCAACGTCCTGACTTTC.

The chain joins TRBV9 to TRBJ1-6; no reliable D call. The germline V gene has CDR1 SGDLS and CDR2 YYNGEE. V dropped 3 bases and J dropped 10 bases, with 14 bases sitting between them. The CDR3 consists of 14 residues. The CDR3 sequence: CASSEAGESSPLHF. In DNA form, the CDR3 reads TGTGCCAGCAGCGAGGCCGGAGAGTCCTCACCCCTCCACTTT. Looking up the rest from reference TRBV9 and TRBJ1-6 gives the full variable domain: DSGVTQTPKHLITATGQRVTLRCSPRSGDLSVYWYQQSLDQGLQFLIQYYNGEERAKGNILERFSAQQFPDLHSELNLSSLELGDSALYFCASSEAGESSPLHFGNGTRLTVT.

The gene calls are TRBV5-4 and TRBJ2-3; the D call may be TRBD1 or TRBD2 (7 bases each). Between the trimmed V and J ends, which lost 5 bases and 4 bases, there was a span of 23 bases. The germline gives CDR1 SGHNT, CDR2 YYREEE (reference sequence). CDR3 length equals 17 residues. The CDR3 coding sequence is TGTGCCAGCAGACTAAGGGGGCCGGGGGGTCCCCCAGATACGCAGTATTTT. This translates into CASRLRGPGGPPDTQYF. The whole variable domain, remainder taken from reference TRBV5-4 and TRBJ2-3, is ETGVTQSPTHLIKTRGQQVTLRCSSQSGHNTVSWYQQALGQGPQFIFQYYREEENGRGNFPPRFSGLQFPNYSSELNVNALELDDSALYLCASRLRGPGGPPDTQYFGPGTRLTVL.

Only one count was recorded for this clonotype. V usage is TRBV27 and J usage is TRBJ1-4, with D hard to call. Germline CDR1 is MNHEY and CDR2 is SMNVEV (reference sequence). The length of the CDR3 is 15 residues. V shed 0 bases and J shed 4 bases, with 9 bases lying between them. CDR3 loop: CASSLSNTRNEKLFF. CDR3 nucleotide sequence: TGTGCCAGCAGTTTATCAAACACCCGTAATGAAAAACTGTTTTTT.

The chain couples TRBV6-6 to TRBJ1-6, with D hard to call. V was cut by 1 base and J by 8 bases, with 0 bases left in between. The germline gives CDR1 MNHNY, CDR2 SVGAGI (reference sequence). The CDR3 consists of 11 residues. DNA for the CDR3: TGTGCCAGCAGTTACTATTCACCCCTCCACTTT. It specifies CASSYYSPLHF.

V usage is TRBV9 and J usage is TRBJ1-6; 7 positions match TRBD1. The CDR3 sequence is 14 residues long. The trim removed 2 bases at V and 6 bases at J, leaving 2 bases unmatched. CDR1 and CDR2 (germline): SGDLS, YYNGEE. The chain's CDR3 is CASSVWDSNSPLHF. In nucleotides, the CDR3 is TGTGCCAGCAGCGTGTGGGACAGTAATTCACCCCTCCACTTT. The full variable domain, its missing parts supplied by reference TRBV9 and TRBJ1-6, is DSGVTQTPKHLITATGQRVTLRCSPRSGDLSVYWYQQSLDQGLQFLIQYYNGEERAKGNILERFSAQQFPDLHSELNLSSLELGDSALYFCASSVWDSNSPLHFGNGTRLTVT.